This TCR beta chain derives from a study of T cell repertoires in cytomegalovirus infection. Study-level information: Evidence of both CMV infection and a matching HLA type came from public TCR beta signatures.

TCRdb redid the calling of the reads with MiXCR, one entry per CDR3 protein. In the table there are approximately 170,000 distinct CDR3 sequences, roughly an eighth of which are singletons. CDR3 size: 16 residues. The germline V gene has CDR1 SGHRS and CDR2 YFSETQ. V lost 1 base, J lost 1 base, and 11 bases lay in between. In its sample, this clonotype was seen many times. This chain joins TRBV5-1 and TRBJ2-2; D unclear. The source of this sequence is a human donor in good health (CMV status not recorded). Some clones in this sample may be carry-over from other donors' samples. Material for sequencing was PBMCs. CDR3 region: CASSLIPSGNTGELFF. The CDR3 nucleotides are TGCGCCAGCAGCTTGATTCCTTCAGGGAACACCGGGGAGCTGTTTTTT.